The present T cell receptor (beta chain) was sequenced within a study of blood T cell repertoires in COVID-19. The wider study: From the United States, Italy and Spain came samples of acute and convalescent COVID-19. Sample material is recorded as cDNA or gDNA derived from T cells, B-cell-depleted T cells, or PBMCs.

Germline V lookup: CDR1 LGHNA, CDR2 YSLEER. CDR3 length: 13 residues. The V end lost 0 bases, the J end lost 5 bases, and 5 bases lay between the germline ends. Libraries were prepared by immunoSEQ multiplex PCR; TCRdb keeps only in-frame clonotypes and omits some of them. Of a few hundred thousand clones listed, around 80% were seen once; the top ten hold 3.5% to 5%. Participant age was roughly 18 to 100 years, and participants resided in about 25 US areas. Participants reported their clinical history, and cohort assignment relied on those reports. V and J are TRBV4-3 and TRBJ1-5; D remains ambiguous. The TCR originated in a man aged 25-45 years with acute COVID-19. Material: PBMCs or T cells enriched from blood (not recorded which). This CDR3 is CASSQEFDQPQHF. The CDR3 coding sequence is TGCGCCAGCAGCCAAGAGTTCGATCAGCCCCAGCATTTT.